The 24 T cell receptor beta chains reported below all come from one sample, sequenced in a study of Ad26.COV2.S vaccination and SARS-CoV-2 variants. Clones were read by immunoSEQ multiplex PCR, and TCRdb kept only the in-frame ones, dropping some. The sample records under 250,000 clones, around nine tenths being singletons. Treatment of the sample: about 20 received Ad26.COV2.S at low or high dose, single or two shots; about 5 received placebo; per-sample allocation not given. Collection of the samples took place on day 63 after the first injection of vaccine or placebo. The sample was peripheral blood, taken in a trial of Ad26.COV2.S vaccine versus placebo. All receptors derive from a person between 18 and 60 years old who received the Ad26.COV2.S COVID-19 vaccine or a placebo.

CDR3 in amino acids: CASTRGLNEKLFF. The CDR3 bases are TGTGCCAGTACCAGGGGCCTTAATGAAAAACTGTTTTTT. This chain joins TRBV19 and TRBJ1-4, with D possibly TRBD1 on 6 matching bases. The CDR3 length is 13 residues. Germline V gives CDR1 LNHDA, CDR2 SQIVND (reference sequence). Trimming shortened V by 7 bases and J by 4 bases, and 10 bases separated the two germline ends.

A word on this clone: The same CDR3 is also encoded by other DNA sequences in this sample. The chain recombines TRBV18 with TRBJ2-5; no clear D. The germline CDR1 and CDR2 sequences are KGHSH and LQKENI. The germline V and J ends were trimmed by 3 bases and 5 bases, with 4 bases remaining between them. This CDR3 has 11 residues. The CDR3 loop reads CASSPGETQYF. Written as DNA, the CDR3 is TGTGCCAGCTCACCGGGGGAGACCCAGTACTTC.

This clone was counted a few times. This chain links TRBV5-4 with TRBJ1-2, with 9 bases identical to TRBD1. The germline gives CDR1 SGHNT, CDR2 YYREEE (reference sequence). This CDR3 comprises 16 residues. V dropped 4 bases and J dropped 5; count of bases not matched to a gene: 12. Written as DNA, the CDR3 is TGTGCCAGCAGCCATACCGGGACAGGGCTCAATTATGGCTACACCTTC. It specifies CASSHTGTGLNYGYTF.

The chain uses TRBV9 and TRBJ1-1; D is ambiguous. Germline assignment: CDR1 SGDLS and CDR2 YYNGEE. This CDR3 region has 15 residues. V gave up 2 bases and J gave up 1 base, with 12 bases separating them. The CDR3 spells CASSVSPDRNTEAFF. The DNA of the CDR3 is TGTGCCAGCAGCGTGAGTCCGGACCGGAACACTGAAGCTTTCTTT.

The chain combines TRBV10-3 with TRBJ1-4; 8 nucleotides align to TRBD1. The CDR3 spans 14 residues. The germline gives CDR1 ENHRY, CDR2 SYGVKD. Losses at the gene ends were 5 bases for V and 5 bases for J; bases not matched to a gene: 4. CDR3 bases: TGTGCCATCAGTCCCGCAGGGGGCAATGAAAAACTGTTTTTT. Residues: CAISPAGGNEKLFF.

This chain uses TRBV6-2 or TRBV6-3 with TRBJ1-3; TRBD1 matches 8 bases. J gave up 2 bases and V 2 bases, and 5 bases lay outside the gene matches. Germline CDR1 is MNHEY and CDR2 is SVGEGT. The CDR3 has 16 residues. The CDR3 here is CASSYPTGAPGNTIYF. CDR3 DNA: TGTGCCAGCAGTTACCCGACAGGGGCTCCTGGAAACACCATATATTTT.

The chain is built from TRBV25-1 and TRBJ2-7; D unresolved. CDR3 length: 14 amino acids. V lost 3 bases, J lost 3 bases, and 12 bases lay in between. Per germline, CDR1 MGHDK and CDR2 SYGVNS. In DNA, the CDR3 is TGTGCCAGCAGTGACTCTCGGCGGATCTACGAGCAGTACGTC. Amino acid sequence: CASSDSRRIYEQYV.

The chain has TRBV7-9 and TRBJ2-2; 12 bases fit TRBD1. Trimming took 5 bases from V and 4 from J; bases not matched to a gene: 8. This CDR3 contains 17 residues. The germline CDR1 and CDR2 sequences are SEHNR and FQNEAQ (reference sequence). CDR3 in DNA: TGTGCCAGCAGCCCCCAACCGGGACAGGGGGCCACCGGGGAGCTGTTTTTT. It encodes CASSPQPGQGATGELFF.

This clone came up once. This chain uses TRBV12-2 with TRBJ1-2. TRBV12-2 counts as a pseudogene. This CDR3 has 12 amino acids. The CDR3 DNA reads TGTGCAAGTCGGCGGGACATCTATGGCTACACCTTC. Its protein is CASRRDIYGYTF.

This clone occurred once. The V and J genes are TRBV5-4 and TRBJ1-1; 7 bases match TRBD1. Germline assignment: CDR1 SGHNT and CDR2 YYREEE (reference sequence). J lost 9 bases, V lost 2 bases, and 7 bases had no gene match. This CDR3 is 13 amino acids long. The CDR3 region is CASSLGGASQAFF. The CDR3 DNA is TGTGCCAGCAGCTTAGGGGGCGCATCCCAAGCTTTCTTT.

The rearrangement links TRBV25-1 to TRBJ2-3, with D possibly called TRBD1 or TRBD2 (5 bases each). Trimming shortened V by 8 bases and J by 0 bases, and 9 bases separated the two germline ends. The CDR3 loop spans 13 amino acids. The V gene's germline CDR1 is MGHDK and CDR2 SYGVNS. In DNA, the CDR3 is TGTGCCAGCGCTGGGGGTAGCACAGATACGCAGTATTTT. Translation: CASAGGSTDTQYF.

The V gene is TRBV7-9, the J gene TRBJ2-1; D possibly corresponds to TRBD2 (5 bases). This CDR3 is built from 14 residues. Germline V gives CDR1 SEHNR, CDR2 FQNEAQ (reference sequence). Trimming removed 1 base from V and 2 bases from J, with 6 bases in between. CDR3 DNA sequence: TGTGCCAGCAGCTTAGTCGGGACCTACAATGAGCAGTTCTTC. Its translation is CASSLVGTYNEQFF.

The V call is TRBV25-1, the J call TRBJ2-5, with D perhaps TRBD1 or TRBD2 (6 bases each). From germline, CDR1 is MGHDK and CDR2 SYGVNS. Deletions cut 4 bases from V and 4 bases from J, with 16 bases between. This CDR3 contains 15 residues. This chain's CDR3 is CASSGFIGGGETQYF. The DNA for the CDR3 is TGTGCCAGCAGTGGATTTATAGGGGGAGGAGAGACCCAGTACTTC.

The chain employs TRBV4-3 and TRBJ2-5, with 12 bases that match TRBD2. The J segment lost 5 bases and the V segment lost 0 bases, leaving 7 bases of the junction unmatched. CDR1 is LGHNA, CDR2 YSLEER, per germline. This CDR3 spans 17 amino acids. The CDR3 here is CASSQDVASGGAETQYF. CDR3 nucleotides: TGCGCCAGCAGCCAAGATGTAGCTAGCGGGGGGGCCGAGACCCAGTACTTC.

The V and J genes are TRBV7-3 and TRBJ2-1, with D perhaps being TRBD1 or TRBD2 (6 bases each). Germline CDR1 reads SGHTA; CDR2 reads FQGTGA. Trimming stripped 2 bases from V and 0 bases from J, with 14 bases between. The CDR3 runs to 17 residues. CDR3 residues: CASSLWDGGTSYNEQFF. As DNA, the CDR3 is TGTGCCAGCAGCTTATGGGACGGGGGCACCTCCTACAATGAGCAGTTCTTC.

V usage is TRBV18 and J usage is TRBJ2-1; D is uncertain. Deletions cut 6 bases from V and 7 bases from J, with 22 bases between. This CDR3 comprises 16 residues. Germline V gives CDR1 KGHSH, CDR2 LQKENI. The CDR3 is CASSRTVDPHVNEQFF. The CDR3 coding sequence is TGTGCCAGCTCCAGGACCGTGGACCCCCACGTGAATGAGCAGTTCTTC.

The rearrangement links TRBV7-2 to TRBJ2-5; perhaps TRBD2 as D (6 bases). Germline V gene lookup returns CDR1 SGHTA and CDR2 FQGNSA. The V and J ends lost 1 base and 5 bases respectively, with 14 bases between them. The CDR3 length is 15 residues. CDR3 residues: CASSLVRSGGETQYF. In DNA, the CDR3 is TGTGCCAGCAGCTTAGTCCGGTCCGGAGGGGAGACCCAGTACTTC.

There are a few counts of this clone. The same CDR3 also results from other DNA sequences found in this sample. The chain employs TRBV5-1 and TRBJ1-1; D unresolved. The CDR3 spans 13 residues. The germline V and J ends were trimmed by 1 base and 0 bases, with 4 bases remaining between them. Germline CDR1 is SGHRS and CDR2 is YFSETQ. The CDR3 nucleotides read TGCGCCAGCAGCTTGACGGTGAACACTGAAGCTTTCTTT. This translates into CASSLTVNTEAFF.

The V and J genes are TRBV6-2 or TRBV6-3 and TRBJ1-2, with D possibly matching TRBD1 (5 bases). Trimming removed 0 bases from V and 0 bases from J, with 11 bases in between. Germline assignment: CDR1 MNHEY and CDR2 SVGEGT. The CDR3 is made up of 16 amino acids. CDR3 amino acids: CASSYSMLGANYGYTF. CDR3 nucleotides: TGTGCCAGCAGTTACTCGATGCTGGGGGCTAACTATGGCTACACCTTC.

This chain joins TRBV4-2 and TRBJ2-1, with D possibly being TRBD1 (6 bases). Germline V lookup: CDR1 LGHNA, CDR2 YNFKEQ. V was pared by 4 bases and J by 6 bases, with 16 bases between. The CDR3 runs 15 residues. For the CDR3, the DNA is TGTGCCAGCAGCCCGAGGGTAGGGGGTGGCAATGAGCAGTTCTTC. It specifies CASSPRVGGGNEQFF.

The rearrangement links TRBV5-1 to TRBJ2-3; 7 positions agree with TRBD1. The length of the CDR3 is 15 residues. The germline CDR1 and CDR2 sequences are SGHRS and YFSETQ. V shed 3 bases and J 4 bases; nucleotides not matched to a gene: 8. The CDR3 reads CASSSQGNGADTQYF. The CDR3, as DNA: TGCGCCAGCAGCTCACAGGGGAATGGGGCAGATACGCAGTATTTT.

The chain combines TRBV3-1 (or the pseudogene TRBV3-2) with TRBJ1-2; the match to TRBD1 covers 10 bases. Germline CDR1 reads LGHDT; CDR2 reads YNNKEL (reference sequence). The CDR3 totals 17 residues. The trim removed 3 bases at V and 5 bases at J, leaving 12 bases unmatched. The CDR3 DNA reads TGTGCCAGCAGCCACCAGGAGACAGGGGGCGCGAAGTATGGCTACACCTTC. This codes for CASSHQETGGAKYGYTF.

The V and J genes are TRBV5-1 and TRBJ1-3; D is undetermined. Trimming shortened V by 0 bases and J by 0 bases, and 7 bases separated the two germline ends. Looked up from germline, CDR1 is SGHRS and CDR2 is YFSETQ. The CDR3 runs to 15 residues. Here the CDR3 DNA reads TGCGCCAGCAGCTTGGGGTCAAGCTCTGGAAACACCATATATTTT. Its translation is CASSLGSSSGNTIYF.

The chain carries TRBV2 and TRBJ2-2; the D is unclear. The V and J ends lost 6 bases and 1 base respectively, with 6 bases between them. The CDR3 extends over 13 amino acids. Germline CDR1 is SNHLY and CDR2 is FYNNEI. For the CDR3, the DNA is TGTGCCAGCAGGGCCCAGAACACCGGGGAGCTGTTTTTT. As protein: CASRAQNTGELFF.